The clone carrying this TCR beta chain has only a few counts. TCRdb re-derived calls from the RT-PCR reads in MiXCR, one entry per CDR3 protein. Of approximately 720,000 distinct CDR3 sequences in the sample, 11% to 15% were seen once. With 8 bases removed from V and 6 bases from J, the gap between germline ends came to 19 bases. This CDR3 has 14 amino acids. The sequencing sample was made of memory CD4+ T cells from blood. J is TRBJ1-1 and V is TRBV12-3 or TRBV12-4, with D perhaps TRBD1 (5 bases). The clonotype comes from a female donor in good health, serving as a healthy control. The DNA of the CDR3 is TGTGCCAGCGGTTGGCGGGTGATGGGGCCTGAAGCTTTCTTT. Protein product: CASGWRVMGPEAFF.